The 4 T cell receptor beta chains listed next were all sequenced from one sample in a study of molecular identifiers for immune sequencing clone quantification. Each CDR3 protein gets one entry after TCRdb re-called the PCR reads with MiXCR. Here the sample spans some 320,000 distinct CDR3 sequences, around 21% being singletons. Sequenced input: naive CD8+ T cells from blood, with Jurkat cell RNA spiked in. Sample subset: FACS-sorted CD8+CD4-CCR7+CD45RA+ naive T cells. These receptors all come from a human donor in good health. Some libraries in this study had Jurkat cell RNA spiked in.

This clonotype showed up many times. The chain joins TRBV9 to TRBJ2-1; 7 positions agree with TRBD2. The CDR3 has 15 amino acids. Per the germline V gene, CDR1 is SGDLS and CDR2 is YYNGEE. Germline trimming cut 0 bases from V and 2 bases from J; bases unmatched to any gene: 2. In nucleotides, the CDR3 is TGTGCCAGCAGCGTAGGCGGGGGAACCTACAATGAGCAGTTCTTC. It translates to CASSVGGGTYNEQFF.

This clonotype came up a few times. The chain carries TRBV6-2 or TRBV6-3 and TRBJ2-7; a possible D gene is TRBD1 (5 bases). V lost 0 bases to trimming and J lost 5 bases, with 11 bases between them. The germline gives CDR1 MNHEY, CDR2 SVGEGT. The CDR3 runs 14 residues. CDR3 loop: CASSYSPGMNEQYF. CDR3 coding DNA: TGTGCCAGCAGTTACTCGCCAGGGATGAACGAGCAGTACTTC.

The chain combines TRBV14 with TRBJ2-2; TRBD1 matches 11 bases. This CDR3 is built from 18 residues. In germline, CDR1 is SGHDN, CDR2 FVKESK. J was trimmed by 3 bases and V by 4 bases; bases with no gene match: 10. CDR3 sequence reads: CASSLSIGTGGYTGELFF. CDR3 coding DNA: TGTGCCAGCAGCCTTTCAATAGGGACAGGGGGATACACCGGGGAGCTGTTTTTT.

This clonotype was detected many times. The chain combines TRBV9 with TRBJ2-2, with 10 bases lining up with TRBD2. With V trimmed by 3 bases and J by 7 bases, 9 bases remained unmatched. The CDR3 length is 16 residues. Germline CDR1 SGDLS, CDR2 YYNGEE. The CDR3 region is CASSAPSGSDVGELFF. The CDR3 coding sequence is TGTGCCAGCAGCGCGCCTAGCGGGAGCGACGTCGGGGAGCTGTTTTTT.